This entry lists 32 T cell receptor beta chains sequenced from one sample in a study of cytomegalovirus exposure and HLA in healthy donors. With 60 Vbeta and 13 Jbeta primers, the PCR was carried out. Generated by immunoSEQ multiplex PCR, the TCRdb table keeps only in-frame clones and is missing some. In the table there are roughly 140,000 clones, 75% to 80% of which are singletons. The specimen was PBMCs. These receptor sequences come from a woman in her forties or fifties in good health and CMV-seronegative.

For the CDR3, the DNA is TGTGCCTGGAGTGCCCTCGGGACTAGCGGCACAGATACGCAGTATTTT. Translation gives CAWSALGTSGTDTQYF. The chain carries TRBV30 and TRBJ2-3, with TRBD2 matching 10 bases. This CDR3 has 16 amino acids. V dropped 1 base and J dropped 1; count of bases not matched to a gene: 5. The germline gives CDR1 GTSNPN, CDR2 SVGIG (reference sequence).

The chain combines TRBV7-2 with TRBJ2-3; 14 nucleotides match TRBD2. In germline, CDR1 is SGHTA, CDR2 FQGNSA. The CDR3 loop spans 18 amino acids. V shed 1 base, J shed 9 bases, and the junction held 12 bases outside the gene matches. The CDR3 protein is CASSLVRTSGGPPRTQYF. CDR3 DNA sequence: TGTGCCAGCAGCTTAGTCCGGACTAGCGGGGGGCCCCCTAGGACGCAGTATTTT.

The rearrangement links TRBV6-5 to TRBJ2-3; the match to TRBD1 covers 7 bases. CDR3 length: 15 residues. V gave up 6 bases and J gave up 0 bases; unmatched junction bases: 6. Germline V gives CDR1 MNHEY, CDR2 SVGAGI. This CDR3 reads CASRPRQGSTDTQYF. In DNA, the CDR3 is TGTGCCAGCAGACCCCGACAGGGTAGCACAGATACGCAGTATTTT.

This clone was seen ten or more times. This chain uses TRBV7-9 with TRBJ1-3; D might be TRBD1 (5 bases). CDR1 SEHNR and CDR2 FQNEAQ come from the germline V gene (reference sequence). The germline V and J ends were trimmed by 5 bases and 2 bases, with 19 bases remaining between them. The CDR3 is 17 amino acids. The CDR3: CASSRRGGDQAGNTIYF. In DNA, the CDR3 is TGTGCCAGCAGCCGACGCGGGGGGGATCAAGCTGGAAACACCATATATTTT.

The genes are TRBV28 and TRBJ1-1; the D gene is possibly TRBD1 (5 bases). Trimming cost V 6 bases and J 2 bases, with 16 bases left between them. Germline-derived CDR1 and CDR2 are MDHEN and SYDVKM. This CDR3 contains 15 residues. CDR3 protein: CASRDAGGGNTEAFF. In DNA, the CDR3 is TGTGCCAGCAGAGATGCGGGGGGTGGAAACACTGAAGCTTTCTTT.

The CDR3 is CASTALGGGGYTF. The CDR3 DNA follows: TGTGCCAGCACCGCGTTGGGGGGTGGTGGCTACACCTTC. The gene calls are TRBV6-5 and TRBJ1-2; a possible D gene is TRBD1 (5 bases). Trimming left V 7 bases short and J 7 bases short, with 16 bases between. The CDR3 has 13 amino acids. Germline loops: CDR1 MNHEY, CDR2 SVGAGI.

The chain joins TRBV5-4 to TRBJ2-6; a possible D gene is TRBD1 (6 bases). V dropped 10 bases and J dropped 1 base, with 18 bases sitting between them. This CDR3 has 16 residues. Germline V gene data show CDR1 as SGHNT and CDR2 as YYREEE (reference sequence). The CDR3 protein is CAGQQGILSGANVLTF. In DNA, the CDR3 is TGTGCCGGGCAACAGGGAATCCTTTCTGGGGCCAACGTCCTGACTTTC.

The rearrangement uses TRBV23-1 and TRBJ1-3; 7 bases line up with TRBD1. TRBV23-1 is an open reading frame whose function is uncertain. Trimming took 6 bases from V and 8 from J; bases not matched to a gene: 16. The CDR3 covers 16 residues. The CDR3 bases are TGCGCCAGCAGACGCAGTACGGGACAGTTATGGCACACCATATATTTT. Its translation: CASRRSTGQLWHTIYF.

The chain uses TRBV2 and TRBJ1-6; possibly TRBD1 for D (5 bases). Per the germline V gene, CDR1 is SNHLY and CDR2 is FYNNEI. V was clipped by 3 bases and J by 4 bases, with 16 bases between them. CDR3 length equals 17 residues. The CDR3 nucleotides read TGTGCCAGCAGTGAGCGACAGACTGGATTATATAATTCACCCCTCCACTTT. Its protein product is CASSERQTGLYNSPLHF.

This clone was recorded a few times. Written as DNA, the CDR3 is TGCGCCAGCAGCTTGGCCGTGGACAGGGAAGAGACCCAGTACTTC. It yields the protein CASSLAVDREETQYF. The rearrangement uses TRBV5-1 and TRBJ2-5; 8 nucleotides line up with TRBD1. Trimming took 0 bases from V and 3 from J; bases not matched to a gene: 4. CDR1 and CDR2 from the germline V gene are SGHRS and YFSETQ. This CDR3 contains 15 residues.

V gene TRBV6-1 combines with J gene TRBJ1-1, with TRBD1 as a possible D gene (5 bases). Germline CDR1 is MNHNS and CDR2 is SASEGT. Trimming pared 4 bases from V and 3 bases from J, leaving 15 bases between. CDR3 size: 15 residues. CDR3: CASSVYGQSDTEAFF. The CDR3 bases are TGTGCCAGCAGTGTGTACGGACAATCAGACACTGAAGCTTTCTTT.

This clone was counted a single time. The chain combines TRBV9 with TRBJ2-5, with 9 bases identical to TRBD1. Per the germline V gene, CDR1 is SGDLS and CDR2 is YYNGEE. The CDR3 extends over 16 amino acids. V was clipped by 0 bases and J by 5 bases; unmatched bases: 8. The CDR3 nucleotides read TGTGCCAGCAGCGTAGGGGGACAGGGATCATGGGAGACCCAGTACTTC. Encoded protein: CASSVGGQGSWETQYF. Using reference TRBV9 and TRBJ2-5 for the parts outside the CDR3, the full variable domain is DSGVTQTPKHLITATGQRVTLRCSPRSGDLSVYWYQQSLDQGLQFLIQYYNGEERAKGNILERFSAQQFPDLHSELNLSSLELGDSALYFCASSVGGQGSWETQYFGPGTRLLVL.

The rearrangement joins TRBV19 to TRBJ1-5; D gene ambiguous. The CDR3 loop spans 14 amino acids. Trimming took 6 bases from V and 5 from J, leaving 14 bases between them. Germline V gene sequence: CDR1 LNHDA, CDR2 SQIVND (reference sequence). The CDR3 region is CASSWAPGDQPQHF. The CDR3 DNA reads TGTGCCAGTAGCTGGGCGCCGGGAGATCAGCCCCAGCATTTT.

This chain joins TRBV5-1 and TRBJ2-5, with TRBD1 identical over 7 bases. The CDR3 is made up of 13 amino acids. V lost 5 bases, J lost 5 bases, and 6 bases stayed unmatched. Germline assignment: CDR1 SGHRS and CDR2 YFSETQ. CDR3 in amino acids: CASRATGSETQYF. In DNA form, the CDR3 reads TGCGCCAGCAGGGCGACAGGGAGCGAGACCCAGTACTTC.

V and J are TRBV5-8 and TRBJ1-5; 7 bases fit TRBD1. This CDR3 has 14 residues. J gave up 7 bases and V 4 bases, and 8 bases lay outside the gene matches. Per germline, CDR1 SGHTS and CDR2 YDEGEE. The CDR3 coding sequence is TGTGCCAGCAGCGCCTACAGGGGAAGCCAGCCCCAGCATTTT. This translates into CASSAYRGSQPQHF.

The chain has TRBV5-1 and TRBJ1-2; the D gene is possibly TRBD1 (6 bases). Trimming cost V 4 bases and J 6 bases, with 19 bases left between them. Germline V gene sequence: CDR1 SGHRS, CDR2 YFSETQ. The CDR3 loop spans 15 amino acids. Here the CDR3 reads CASSLSHRALNGYTF. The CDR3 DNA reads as TGCGCCAGCAGCCTTTCGCACAGGGCGTTAAATGGCTACACCTTC.

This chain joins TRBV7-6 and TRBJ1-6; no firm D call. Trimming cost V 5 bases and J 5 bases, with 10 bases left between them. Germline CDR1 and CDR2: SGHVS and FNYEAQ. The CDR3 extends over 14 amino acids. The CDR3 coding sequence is TGTGCCAGCAGCCGGATAGGAGATAATTCACCCCTCCACTTT. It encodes CASSRIGDNSPLHF.

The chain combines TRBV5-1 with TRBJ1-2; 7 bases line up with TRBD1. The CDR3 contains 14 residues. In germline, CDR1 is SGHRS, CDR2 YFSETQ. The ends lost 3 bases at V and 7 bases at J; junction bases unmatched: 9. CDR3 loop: CASSSPRQGGGYTF. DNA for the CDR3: TGCGCCAGCAGCTCCCCTAGACAGGGAGGTGGCTACACCTTC.

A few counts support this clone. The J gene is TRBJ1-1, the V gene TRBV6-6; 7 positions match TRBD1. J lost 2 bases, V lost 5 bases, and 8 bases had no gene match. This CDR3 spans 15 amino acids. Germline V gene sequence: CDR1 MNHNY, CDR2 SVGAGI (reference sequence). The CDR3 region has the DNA TGTGCCAGCAGTCCTTTGAACAGGGGCAACACTGAAGCTTTCTTT. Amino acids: CASSPLNRGNTEAFF.

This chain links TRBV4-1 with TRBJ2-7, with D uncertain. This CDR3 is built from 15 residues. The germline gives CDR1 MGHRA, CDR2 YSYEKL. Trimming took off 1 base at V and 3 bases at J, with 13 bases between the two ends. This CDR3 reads CASSQVPGGHYEQYF. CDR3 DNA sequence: TGCGCCAGCAGCCAAGTCCCAGGTGGTCACTACGAGCAGTACTTC.

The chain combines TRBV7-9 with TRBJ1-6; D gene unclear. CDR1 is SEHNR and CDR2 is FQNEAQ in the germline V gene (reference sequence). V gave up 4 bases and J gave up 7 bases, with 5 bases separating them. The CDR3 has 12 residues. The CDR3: CASSSRNSPLHF. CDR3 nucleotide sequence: TGTGCCAGCAGCTCCAGGAATTCACCCCTCCACTTT.

CDR3 protein: CASSTAGGLNYQETQYF. The CDR3, as DNA: TGTGCCAGCAGTACAGCAGGGGGCCTCAATTATCAAGAGACCCAGTACTTC. The chain is built from TRBV2 and TRBJ2-5; the match to TRBD1 covers 8 bases. V shed 5 bases, J shed 2 bases, and the junction held 13 bases outside the gene matches. The length of the CDR3 is 17 residues. Germline V gene sequence: CDR1 SNHLY, CDR2 FYNNEI.

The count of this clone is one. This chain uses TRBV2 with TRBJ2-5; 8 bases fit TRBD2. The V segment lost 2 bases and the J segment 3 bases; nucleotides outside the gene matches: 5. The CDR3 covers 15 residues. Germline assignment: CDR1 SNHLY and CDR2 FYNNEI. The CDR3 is CASSEWSGGKETQYF. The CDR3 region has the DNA TGTGCCAGCAGTGAATGGAGCGGGGGAAAAGAGACCCAGTACTTC.

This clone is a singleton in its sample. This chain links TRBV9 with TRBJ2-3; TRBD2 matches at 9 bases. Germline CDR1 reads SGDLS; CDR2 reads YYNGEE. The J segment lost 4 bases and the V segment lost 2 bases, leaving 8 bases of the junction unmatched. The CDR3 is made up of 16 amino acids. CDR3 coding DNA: TGTGCCAGCAGCGTTTTAAGCGGGGGGCCGGCAGATACGCAGTATTTT. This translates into CASSVLSGGPADTQYF. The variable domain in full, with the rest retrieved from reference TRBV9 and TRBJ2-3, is DSGVTQTPKHLITATGQRVTLRCSPRSGDLSVYWYQQSLDQGLQFLIQYYNGEERAKGNILERFSAQQFPDLHSELNLSSLELGDSALYFCASSVLSGGPADTQYFGPGTRLTVL.

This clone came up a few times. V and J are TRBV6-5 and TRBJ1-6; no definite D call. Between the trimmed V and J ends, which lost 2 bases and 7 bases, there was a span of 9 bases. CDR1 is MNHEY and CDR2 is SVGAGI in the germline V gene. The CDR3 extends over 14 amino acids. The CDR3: CASSYRSQNSPLHF. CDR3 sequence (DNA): TGTGCCAGCAGTTACCGATCACAGAATTCACCCCTCCACTTT.

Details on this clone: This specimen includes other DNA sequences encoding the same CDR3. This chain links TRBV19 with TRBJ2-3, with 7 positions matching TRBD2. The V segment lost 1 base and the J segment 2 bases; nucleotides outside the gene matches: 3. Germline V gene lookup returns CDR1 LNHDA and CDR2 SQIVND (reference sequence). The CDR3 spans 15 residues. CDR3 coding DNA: TGTGCCAGTAGTATAGTGAGCGGGGACACAGATACGCAGTATTTT. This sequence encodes CASSIVSGDTDTQYF.

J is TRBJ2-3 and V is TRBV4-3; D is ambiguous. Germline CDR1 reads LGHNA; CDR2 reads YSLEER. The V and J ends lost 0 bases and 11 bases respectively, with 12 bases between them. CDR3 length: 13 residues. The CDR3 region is CASSQDESVEQYF. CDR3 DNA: TGCGCCAGCAGCCAAGACGAAAGCGTGGAGCAGTATTTT.

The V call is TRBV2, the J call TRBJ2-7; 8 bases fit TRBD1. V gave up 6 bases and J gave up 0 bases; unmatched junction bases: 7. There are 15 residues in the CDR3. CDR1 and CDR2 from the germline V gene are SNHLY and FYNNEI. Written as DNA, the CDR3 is TGTGCCAGCAGGCCATCCGGGACAGGCTCCTACGAGCAGTACTTC. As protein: CASRPSGTGSYEQYF.

The CDR3 nucleotides read TGTGCCAGCAGCTTAGATGAGGTCGATTATAATTCACCCCTCCACTTT. Translation gives CASSLDEVDYNSPLHF. The rearrangement uses TRBV7-2 and TRBJ1-6; no clear D gene. Germline V lookup: CDR1 SGHTA, CDR2 FQGNSA. This CDR3 region has 16 residues. V lost 1 base, J lost 4 bases, and 11 bases lay in between.

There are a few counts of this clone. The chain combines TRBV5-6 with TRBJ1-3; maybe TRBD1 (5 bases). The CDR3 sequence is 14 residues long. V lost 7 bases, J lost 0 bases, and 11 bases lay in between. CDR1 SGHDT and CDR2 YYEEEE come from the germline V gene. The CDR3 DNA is TGTGCCAGCTGGGGGAGGGGCTCTGGAAACACCATATATTTT. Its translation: CASWGRGSGNTIYF. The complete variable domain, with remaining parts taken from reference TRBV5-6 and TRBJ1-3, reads DAGVTQSPTHLIKTRGQQVTLRCSPKSGHDTVSWYQQALGQGPQFIFQYYEEEERQRGNFPDRFSGHQFPNYSSELNVNALLLGDSALYLCASWGRGSGNTIYFGEGSWLTVV.

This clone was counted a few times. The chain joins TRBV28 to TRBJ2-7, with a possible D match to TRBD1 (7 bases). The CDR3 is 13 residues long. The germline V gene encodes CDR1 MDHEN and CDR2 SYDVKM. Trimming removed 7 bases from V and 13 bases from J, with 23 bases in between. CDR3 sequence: CASNPAGQGGVYF. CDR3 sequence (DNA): TGTGCCAGCAACCCCGCGGGGCAGGGGGGAGTATACTTC.

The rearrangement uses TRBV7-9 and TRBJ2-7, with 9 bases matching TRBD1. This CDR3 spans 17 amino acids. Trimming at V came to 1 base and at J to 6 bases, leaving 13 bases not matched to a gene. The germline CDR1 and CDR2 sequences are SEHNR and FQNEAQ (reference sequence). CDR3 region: CASSLDGGTGIFGEQYF. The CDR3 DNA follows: TGTGCCAGCAGCTTAGACGGGGGGACAGGGATTTTTGGCGAGCAGTACTTC.